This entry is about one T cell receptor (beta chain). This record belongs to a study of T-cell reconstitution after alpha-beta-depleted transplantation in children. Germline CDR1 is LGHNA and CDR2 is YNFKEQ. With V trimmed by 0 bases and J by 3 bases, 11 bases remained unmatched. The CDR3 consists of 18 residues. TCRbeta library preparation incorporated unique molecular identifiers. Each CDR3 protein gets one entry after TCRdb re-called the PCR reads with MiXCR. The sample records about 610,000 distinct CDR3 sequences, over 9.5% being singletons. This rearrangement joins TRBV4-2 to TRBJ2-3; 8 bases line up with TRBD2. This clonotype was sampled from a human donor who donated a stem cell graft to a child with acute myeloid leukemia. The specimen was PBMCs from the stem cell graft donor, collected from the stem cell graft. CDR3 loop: CASSQETFSGKATDTQYF. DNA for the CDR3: TGTGCCAGCAGCCAAGAGACCTTTAGCGGGAAGGCGACAGATACGCAGTATTTT.